Sequencing of this T cell receptor beta chain was carried out in a study of OX40 agonist ivuxolimab in advanced cancers. Overall study: Ivuxolimab, an agonistic anti-OX40 (CD134) antibody, was given to patients.

Measured with immunoSEQ multiplex PCR; TCRdb has only the in-frame clones, and not every one. The data contain about 58,000 clones, roughly 77% of them singletons. Turning to this clone: In the same sample, other DNA sequences code for this CDR3.

The germline gives CDR1 KGHSH, CDR2 LQKENI. V lost 3 bases to trimming and J lost 6 bases, with 9 bases between them. CDR3 length: 13 amino acids. This clonotype originated in an adult with an advanced solid tumor such as melanoma, head and neck, liver or kidney cancer. The chain is built from TRBV18 and TRBJ2-1, with no clear D. This material consisted of CD4+ or CD8+ T cells sorted from blood, taken in a trial of the OX40 agonist ivuxolimab. CDR3 sequence reads: CASSPRVGNEQFF. The CDR3 coding sequence is TGTGCCAGCTCACCTAGGGTTGGCAATGAGCAGTTCTTC.